This T cell receptor beta chain was documented in a study of shared clonotypes between healthy human individuals. Study background: Researchers drew samples from two women and three men aged 18 to 49.

V trimming: 3 bases; J trimming: 5 bases; junction bases outside the gene matches: 11. Germline V lookup: CDR1 MNHNS, CDR2 SASEGT. The CDR3 loop spans 17 amino acids. Every subset's genomic DNA went evenly onto several immunoSEQ plates. TCRdb keeps only in-frame clones here, not all; method: immunoSEQ multiplex PCR. The sample records 740,000 or so clones, 73% being singletons. The clonotype originates from a woman aged 25 to 39 in good health. The chain is built from TRBV6-1 and TRBJ2-1; 9 nucleotides agree with TRBD1. The sample taken for sequencing was memory CD4+ T cells sorted from blood. Subset meaning: CD45RA-negative fraction. The CDR3, as DNA: TGTGCCAGCAGTGAGAGTCTGCGGACAGGGGATAACAATGAGCAGTTCTTC. Its translation is CASSESLRTGDNNEQFF.